This T cell receptor beta chain was sequenced in a study of T cells in narcolepsy. The ends were cut back, 8 bases at V and 4 bases at J, with 17 bases in the middle. Germline CDR1 and CDR2: SGHAT and FQNNGV. The CDR3 is 14 amino acids. About this clone itself: The antigen remains undetermined.

The repertoire was sequenced with immunoSEQ multiplex PCR; TCRdb's copy has only in-frame clones and lacks some. The table shows 25,000 to 35,000 clones, with 79% occurring only once. Study outcomes and limitations: Healthy controls reportedly lacked the autoreactive clonotypes serially found in patients' blood.

The sequence was collected from a human donor with narcolepsy. This rearrangement joins TRBV11-2 to TRBJ2-5; D is uncertain. Sequenced: CD45RA- memory CD4+ T cells from PBMCs. The chain's CDR3 is CASSKGPAGETQYF. Here the CDR3 DNA reads TGTGCCAGCTCCAAAGGGCCCGCAGGAGAGACCCAGTACTTC.